This T cell receptor beta chain comes out of a study of human T cells and chemical hapten exposure. This clonotype has a count of ten or more. The sample's time point: patch test 1, 2 weeks after DPC sensitization. Sample treatment: therapeutic diphenylcyclopropenone sensitization with weekly scalp DPC. Germline CDR1 is LGHNA and CDR2 is YNFKEQ. V was pared by 3 bases and J by 4 bases, with 11 bases of the junction left unmatched. The CDR3 length is 18 residues. One entry per CDR3 protein results from TCRdb running MiXCR on the RACE reads. The data contain 71,000 or so distinct CDR3 sequences, 7.5% to 10% of them seen just once; the ten biggest clones take up 3% to 3.5%.

The sequence was obtained from a woman in her forties with alopecia areata. Some clones in this sample may be carry-over from other donors' samples. J is TRBJ2-5 and V is TRBV4-2; 13 nucleotides align to TRBD2. The sample consisted of whole blood, taken in connection with sensitization to the hapten diphenylcyclopropenone (DPC). CDR3 DNA sequence: TGTGCCAGCAGCCAGAGAGTAGGGACTAGCGGGGTCGGAGAGACCCAGTACTTC. Translating it yields CASSQRVGTSGVGETQYF.